Listed below are T cell receptor beta chains from one sample, sequenced in a study of cytomegalovirus exposure and HLA in healthy donors. The method was immunoSEQ multiplex PCR; TCRdb's version includes in-frame clones alone and lacks a portion of them. The repertoire includes about 160,000 clones, 80% to 90% of them detected once, and roughly 13% sits in the top ten. Sequenced sample: PBMCs. All receptors come from a woman between 50 and 59 years old in good health and CMV-seronegative. CDR3s include the opening cysteine and the closing phenylalanine or tryptophan.

j_gene | v_gene | CDR3aa
TRBJ2-2 | TRBV19 | CASKRQAGDTGELFF
TRBJ2-7 | TRBV6-5 | CASSYFGGSSYEQYF
TRBJ2-1 | TRBV6-5 | CASSSLAVYNEQFF
TRBJ2-1 | TRBV7-9 | CASSLQGAYNEQFF
TRBJ1-1 | TRBV7-9 | CASSSLQRGLMNTEAFF
TRBJ2-2 | TRBV7-2 | CASSVKTGGAGELFF
TRBJ1-5 | TRBV7-4 | CASSLVGTAATQPQHF
TRBJ1-2 | TRBV7-9 | CASSLDRSGYTF
TRBJ2-3 | TRBV19 | CASRQGMFDTQYF
TRBJ1-2 | TRBV6-1 | CASSQGDSLNYGYTF
TRBJ2-4 | TRBV7-2 | CASSLNLGEGIQYF
TRBJ2-3 | TRBV18 | CASRTSGGQDTQYF
TRBJ2-3 | TRBV5-5 | CASTGFAVTDTQYF
TRBJ2-1 | TRBV5-4 | CASSLGAYNEQFF
TRBJ1-1 | TRBV9 | CASSGAGAYEAFF
TRBJ2-3 | TRBV7-9 | CASSSSRTDTQYF
TRBJ2-7 | TRBV15 | CATSRDRGFYEQYF
TRBJ1-2 | TRBV5-6 | CASSEDRYYGYTF
TRBJ2-1 | TRBV5-5 | CASSLSSGAGNEQFF
TRBJ2-5 | TRBV7-2 | CASSVSGGAQETQYF
TRBJ2-4 | TRBV28 | CASSLAGQGLAKNIQYF
TRBJ1-5 | TRBV4-3 | CASSHNRGKEPQHF